A selection of T cell receptor beta chains follows, all from one sample in a study of Ad26.COV2.S vaccination and SARS-CoV-2 variants. Using immunoSEQ multiplex PCR, the repertoire was profiled, and TCRdb retains in-frame clones only, with some absent. The sample shows about 350,000 clones, 70% to 90% of them seen only once. The sequencing here drew on peripheral blood, taken in a trial of Ad26.COV2.S vaccine versus placebo. All receptors come from a person aged 18 to 65 who received the Ad26.COV2.S COVID-19 vaccine or a placebo. Both conserved end residues are trimmed from each CDR3. Clone size appears in some rows only: once, few, many, or a class for an expanded clone.

j_call: TRBJ2-5; clone_size: NA; v_call: TRBV10-3; cdr3_aa: AISENLGTYQETQY
j_call: TRBJ2-2; clone_size: many; v_call: TRBV4-3; cdr3_aa: ASSQEAIAGGHTGELF
j_call: TRBJ2-2; clone_size: NA; v_call: TRBV7-2; cdr3_aa: ASSSRNTGFPTGELF
j_call: TRBJ2-7; clone_size: once; v_call: TRBV14; cdr3_aa: ASNEGRSYEQY
j_call: TRBJ1-5; clone_size: NA; v_call: TRBV28; cdr3_aa: ASATRRPQH
j_call: TRBJ2-1; clone_size: NA; v_call: TRBV7-2; cdr3_aa: ASSGQISYNEQF
j_call: TRBJ2-3; clone_size: NA; v_call: TRBV5-4; cdr3_aa: ASSPTTTRTDTQY
j_call: TRBJ1-1; clone_size: NA; v_call: TRBV3-1/TRBV3-2; cdr3_aa: ASSHYFDRGRAF
j_call: TRBJ1-5; clone_size: few; v_call: TRBV3-1/TRBV3-2; cdr3_aa: ASSLGSYQPQH
j_call: TRBJ2-2; clone_size: NA; v_call: TRBV11-2; cdr3_aa: ASRGRGQVNTGELF
j_call: TRBJ1-1; clone_size: NA; v_call: TRBV2; cdr3_aa: ASSEQIGRLSEAF
j_call: TRBJ1-1; clone_size: NA; v_call: TRBV5-1; cdr3_aa: ASKEGMSTEAF
j_call: TRBJ2-1; clone_size: once; v_call: TRBV7-2; cdr3_aa: ASSWSGGAPNEQF
j_call: TRBJ1-5; clone_size: NA; v_call: TRBV19; cdr3_aa: ASSIEDSNQPQH
j_call: TRBJ2-1; clone_size: NA; v_call: TRBV24-1; cdr3_aa: ATSDPGQGGGYNEQF
j_call: TRBJ2-1; clone_size: once; v_call: TRBV5-4; cdr3_aa: ASSRPGNEQF
j_call: TRBJ2-7; clone_size: NA; v_call: TRBV24-1; cdr3_aa: ATSDLQGDIYEQY
j_call: TRBJ1-4; clone_size: few; v_call: TRBV10-2; cdr3_aa: ASSDKGGVNEKLF
j_call: TRBJ1-1; clone_size: NA; v_call: TRBV27; cdr3_aa: ASSLLLGSTEAF
j_call: TRBJ1-1; clone_size: NA; v_call: TRBV29-1; cdr3_aa: SVTDRTLNTEAF
j_call: TRBJ2-2; clone_size: NA; v_call: TRBV7-9; cdr3_aa: ASSLSVLAGGLNTGELF
j_call: TRBJ2-3; clone_size: NA; v_call: TRBV6-1; cdr3_aa: ASSEDGLNTDTQY
j_call: TRBJ2-1; clone_size: NA; v_call: TRBV30; cdr3_aa: AFQGLAGGMYNEQF
j_call: TRBJ2-3; clone_size: NA; v_call: TRBV25-1; cdr3_aa: ASRGSSDTQY
j_call: TRBJ1-1; clone_size: NA; v_call: TRBV18; cdr3_aa: ASSRSGTGVTEAF
j_call: TRBJ2-3; clone_size: NA; v_call: TRBV30; cdr3_aa: AWSEGPGDTQY
j_call: TRBJ2-5; clone_size: few; v_call: TRBV2; cdr3_aa: ASSGQAGGQETQY
j_call: TRBJ2-2; clone_size: NA; v_call: TRBV27; cdr3_aa: ASSLWLAGFANTGELF
j_call: TRBJ2-4; clone_size: NA; v_call: TRBV3-1/TRBV3-2; cdr3_aa: ASSQVPIAKNIQY
j_call: TRBJ2-1; clone_size: NA; v_call: TRBV7-2; cdr3_aa: ASSFSTLAGLF
j_call: TRBJ2-2; clone_size: NA; v_call: TRBV7-2; cdr3_aa: ASSPWTGLTGELF
j_call: TRBJ1-1; clone_size: NA; v_call: TRBV18; cdr3_aa: ASLGDRNTEAF
j_call: TRBJ2-1; clone_size: NA; v_call: TRBV11-2; cdr3_aa: ASSSIQGDNEQF
j_call: TRBJ2-7; clone_size: NA; v_call: TRBV11-2; cdr3_aa: ASSLPGQGVYEQY
j_call: TRBJ1-3; clone_size: NA; v_call: TRBV7-2; cdr3_aa: ASRPTGVGNTIY
j_call: TRBJ2-7; clone_size: NA; v_call: TRBV21-1; cdr3_aa: ASSKALWTGGGGTYEQY
j_call: TRBJ2-2; clone_size: once; v_call: TRBV28; cdr3_aa: ASSPSGAGEKGELF
j_call: TRBJ1-6; clone_size: NA; v_call: TRBV7-2; cdr3_aa: ASSLAPRSSYNSPLH
j_call: TRBJ1-6; clone_size: NA; v_call: TRBV5-4; cdr3_aa: ASSLTGNNSPLH
j_call: TRBJ1-1; clone_size: NA; v_call: TRBV5-6; cdr3_aa: ASSFRDRQEAF